This passage covers 19 T cell receptor beta chains from one sample sequenced in a study of blood T cell repertoires in COVID-19 (dated by TCRdb to the early 2020s). Receptors were amplified or captured by the immunoSEQ multiplex PCR assay. The table comes from immuneACCESS by way of TCRdb, which keeps in-frame sequences with V and J called. Part of the clones is missing from these tables; in studies checked, under half for an unresolved V gene and the rest for unknown reasons. The sample table contains under 500,000 clones; only one count was recorded for 85% to 90% of them. Of the sample, 1.1% falls within the top ten clones. The sample taken for sequencing was PBMCs or T cells enriched from blood (not recorded which). The receptors stem from a man in his thirties or forties who had recovered from COVID-19.

The rearrangement links TRBV28 to TRBJ1-5, with TRBD1 as a possible D gene (6 bases). This CDR3 comprises 14 residues. Germline CDR1 MDHEN, CDR2 SYDVKM. The V end was cut by 5 bases, the J end by 4 bases, with 12 bases between. The CDR3 DNA follows: TGTGCCAGCAGTCCCGGACAGCTGAATCAGCCCCAGCATTTT. It encodes CASSPGQLNQPQHF.

The chain uses TRBV11-2 and TRBJ2-7; TRBD2 agrees at 9 bases. CDR1 is SGHAT, CDR2 FQNNGV, per germline. V dropped 7 bases and J dropped 6; count of bases not matched to a gene: 7. CDR3 length equals 13 residues. For the CDR3, the DNA is TGTGCCAGCACCGTAGCGGGAGACGGCGAGCAGTACTTC. The encoded protein is CASTVAGDGEQYF.

This clone was detected only a few times. CDR3 DNA sequence: TGTGCCACTAAAGGGGTGACAAGCACCGGGGAGCTGTTTTTT. It specifies CATKGVTSTGELFF. The V and J genes are TRBV3-1 (or the pseudogene TRBV3-2) and TRBJ2-2; D is possibly TRBD1 (5 bases). The germline gives CDR1 LGHDT, CDR2 YNNKEL (reference sequence). V gave up 10 bases and J gave up 4 bases, with 16 bases separating them. The CDR3 length is 14 residues.

This chain links TRBV5-4 with TRBJ2-5; D may be TRBD2 (6 bases). From germline, CDR1 is SGHNT and CDR2 YYREEE (reference sequence). CDR3 length: 13 residues. V lost 0 bases, J lost 5 bases, and 8 bases lay in between. The CDR3 here is CASSLVGGETQYF. The CDR3 DNA follows: TGTGCCAGCAGCTTGGTTGGGGGGGAGACCCAGTACTTC.

CDR3 residues: CASSYDGTGDTEAFF. CDR3 bases: TGTGCCAGCAGTTACGACGGGACAGGGGACACTGAAGCTTTCTTT. This rearrangement joins TRBV6-5 to TRBJ1-1; 10 nucleotides align to TRBD1. CDR3 size: 15 residues. V shed 2 bases, J shed 3 bases, and the junction held 3 bases outside the gene matches. Per germline, CDR1 MNHEY and CDR2 SVGAGI.

As DNA, the CDR3 is TGTGCCAGCAGCGCAAAACTAGCGGGAGGTCCCGATACGCAGTATTTT. As protein: CASSAKLAGGPDTQYF. This chain connects TRBV9 to TRBJ2-3, with 12 bases fitting TRBD2. The CDR3 is made up of 16 amino acids. The V segment lost 3 bases and the J segment 6 bases; nucleotides outside the gene matches: 8. The germline gives CDR1 SGDLS, CDR2 YYNGEE.

This sequence joins TRBV30 and TRBJ2-2, with TRBD2 matching 13 bases. Losses at the gene ends were 2 bases for V and 6 bases for J; bases not matched to a gene: 9. Germline CDR1 reads GTSNPN; CDR2 reads SVGIG (reference sequence). The CDR3 length is 17 residues. The CDR3 DNA follows: TGTGCCTGGAGTTCATGGCGGACTAGCGGGAGTCCCGGGGAGCTGTTTTTT. Encoded protein: CAWSSWRTSGSPGELFF.

Note on this clone: This specimen includes other DNA sequences encoding the same CDR3. This chain connects TRBV7-9 to TRBJ2-2; 7 positions agree with TRBD1. Per germline, CDR1 SEHNR and CDR2 FQNEAQ (reference sequence). Trimming at V came to 5 bases and at J to 1 base, leaving 4 bases not matched to a gene. This CDR3 spans 15 amino acids. CDR3 coding DNA: TGTGCCAGCAGCCTGTGGACAGGGAACACCGGGGAGCTGTTTTTT. It is translated as CASSLWTGNTGELFF.

The rearrangement links TRBV7-9 to TRBJ1-1; D unclear. Trimming cost V 3 bases and J 1 base, with 12 bases left between them. Germline lookup yields CDR1 SEHNR and CDR2 FQNEAQ (reference sequence). This CDR3 contains 15 residues. Here the CDR3 reads CASSFLSEPNTEAFF. CDR3 nucleotide sequence: TGTGCCAGCAGCTTCTTAAGCGAACCGAACACTGAAGCTTTCTTT.

The CDR3 reads CASSKRTSGSRTGELFF. CDR3 DNA: TGTGCCAGCAGCAAGAGGACTAGCGGGAGTAGAACCGGGGAGCTGTTTTTT. The V call is TRBV5-6, the J call TRBJ2-2; 13 positions agree with TRBD2. This CDR3 contains 17 residues. CDR1 and CDR2 from the germline V gene are SGHDT and YYEEEE. The junction had 8 bases not matched to a gene; V was cut back by 4 bases and J by 5 bases.

The genes are TRBV7-3 and TRBJ1-2; no clear D. Trimming shortened V by 6 bases and J by 4 bases, and 9 bases separated the two germline ends. The germline CDR1 and CDR2 sequences are SGHTA and FQGTGA. The CDR3 totals 12 residues. CDR3 sequence (DNA): TGTGCCAGCAGTCAAAACACCTATGGCTACACCTTC. This translates into CASSQNTYGYTF.

This chain joins TRBV6-5 and TRBJ2-3, with a possible D match to TRBD2 (6 bases). This CDR3 is 16 amino acids long. V shed 0 bases and J shed 2 bases, with 12 bases lying between them. Germline CDR1 reads MNHEY; CDR2 reads SVGAGI. CDR3 loop: CASSYSSWTTTDTQYF. In DNA, the CDR3 is TGTGCCAGCAGTTACTCGAGTTGGACTACCACAGATACGCAGTATTTT.

The chain joins TRBV21-1 to TRBJ1-5; the listed D gene, TRBD1, was not tested against the DNA. TRBV21-1 counts as a pseudogene. CDR3 length: 12 residues. This chain's CDR3 is CASRTGHQPQHF. The CDR3, as DNA: TGTGCCAGCAGGACAGGACATCAGCCCCAGCATTTT.

The J gene is TRBJ1-2, the V gene TRBV29-1; TRBD1 matches at 8 bases. V lost 7 bases, J lost 7 bases, and 5 bases stayed unmatched. Germline-derived CDR1 and CDR2 are SQVTM and ANQGSEA. This CDR3 region has 11 residues. CDR3 sequence reads: CSGQGRGGYTF. CDR3 in DNA: TGCAGCGGACAGGGGCGGGGTGGCTACACCTTC.

This clone has just one count. The rearrangement uses TRBV11-2 and TRBJ2-3; maybe TRBD1 (6 bases). Germline assignment: CDR1 SGHAT and CDR2 FQNNGV. This CDR3 contains 12 residues. V was clipped by 5 bases and J by 8 bases, with 11 bases between them. CDR3: CASSRLGGTQYF. In nucleotides, the CDR3 is TGTGCCAGCAGCCGCTTAGGGGGTACGCAGTATTTT.

The chain couples TRBV11-1 to TRBJ2-1, with D unclear. CDR1 is SGHAT and CDR2 is FQDESV in the germline V gene (reference sequence). The CDR3 length is 11 residues. Trimming shortened V by 7 bases and J by 10 bases, and 11 bases separated the two germline ends. CDR3 DNA: TGTGCCAGCAACGCGGTTGGGGAGCAGTTCTTC. Protein sequence: CASNAVGEQFF.

This sequence joins TRBV12-3 or TRBV12-4 and TRBJ2-7; D is unclear. The CDR3 consists of 11 residues. Trimming pared 1 base from V and 12 bases from J, leaving 10 bases between. The chain's CDR3 is CASSLGDKRYF. The CDR3 DNA reads TGTGCCAGCAGTTTAGGAGATAAGCGGTACTTC.

The chain couples TRBV4-1 to TRBJ2-7; no clear D. Germline V gene lookup returns CDR1 MGHRA and CDR2 YSYEKL. Trimming shortened V by 3 bases and J by 1 base, and 7 bases separated the two germline ends. This CDR3 contains 13 residues. For the CDR3, the DNA is TGCGCCAGCAGCCAGGCTGATTCCTACGAGCAGTACTTC. Its protein product is CASSQADSYEQYF.

The V and J genes are TRBV30 and TRBJ1-1, with no clear D. Germline V gene sequence: CDR1 GTSNPN, CDR2 SVGIG (reference sequence). V was cut by 2 bases and J by 3 bases, with 7 bases left in between. The CDR3 extends over 12 amino acids. This chain's CDR3 is CAWSIGDTEAFF. CDR3 DNA: TGTGCCTGGAGTATCGGGGACACTGAAGCTTTCTTT.